Following are 29 T cell receptor beta chains from one sample sequenced in a study of T-cell memory formation after mild COVID-19 listed by TCRdb under 2021. Receptor amplification or capture employed 5' RACE. These reads were obtained on an Illumina NovaSeq 6000. The public sequencing data were trimmed at Q25 with fastp and processed into clonotypes with MiXCR by TCRdb, which kept only in-frame beta chains. CDR3 protein duplicates are merged, each entry listing the most common genes and DNA. Counted in this sample were around 140,000 distinct CDR3 sequences; approximately 26% of them appeared once. About 24% of the sample rests with the top ten. Specimen: PBMCs or a T cell subset sorted from them (not recorded which). These receptors were taken from an adult woman who had mild COVID-19 (a few samples of this study predate the infection). The sample titles of this study are shuffled in the database, so cell type and time point are left out; the donor was told from shared clones.

V is TRBV7-9 and J is TRBJ2-7; 8 bases line up with TRBD2. This CDR3 contains 16 residues. V dropped 2 bases and J dropped 2; count of bases not matched to a gene: 8. The germline CDR1 and CDR2 sequences are SEHNR and FQNEAQ (reference sequence). CDR3 amino acids: CASSLKGAGVPYEQYF. Here the CDR3 DNA reads TGTGCCAGCAGCTTAAAGGGAGCGGGAGTACCCTACGAGCAGTACTTC.

This clonotype came up a few times. The chain has TRBV2 and TRBJ1-5, with D uncertain. The CDR3 is made up of 13 amino acids. Trimming took 3 bases from V and 4 from J, leaving 7 bases between them. CDR1 is SNHLY and CDR2 is FYNNEI in the germline V gene. The CDR3 protein is CASSDWGNQPQHF. CDR3 DNA: TGTGCCAGCAGTGATTGGGGTAATCAGCCCCAGCATTTT.

The V gene is TRBV2, the J gene TRBJ2-5; 8 bases line up with TRBD2. This CDR3 has 13 residues. Trimming at V came to 6 bases and at J to 0 bases, leaving 0 bases not matched to a gene. Germline V lookup: CDR1 SNHLY, CDR2 FYNNEI. CDR3 in DNA: TGTGCCAGCAGCGGGGGGGACCAAGAGACCCAGTACTTC. This codes for CASSGGDQETQYF.

In its sample, this clonotype was seen a few times. The chain carries TRBV3-1 and TRBJ2-7; TRBD1 aligns across 8 bases. Losses at the gene ends were 6 bases for V and 7 bases for J; bases not matched to a gene: 14. Germline CDR1 LGHDT, CDR2 YNNKEL (reference sequence). The CDR3 covers 15 residues. CDR3: CASSPFDRGGLEQYF. CDR3 sequence (DNA): TGTGCCAGCAGTCCTTTCGACAGGGGTGGGCTGGAGCAGTACTTC.

The chain couples TRBV29-1 to TRBJ1-1; D gene unclear. Trimming shortened V by 4 bases and J by 3 bases, and 3 bases separated the two germline ends. The CDR3 has 10 amino acids. The germline gives CDR1 SQVTM, CDR2 ANQGSEA. The CDR3 is CSVAYTEAFF. CDR3 bases: TGCAGCGTTGCCTACACTGAAGCTTTCTTT.

This chain uses TRBV5-1 with TRBJ2-6, with TRBD2 identical over 11 bases. Germline-derived CDR1 and CDR2 are SGHRS and YFSETQ. The CDR3 is 19 amino acids. V lost 3 bases, J lost 6 bases, and 14 bases stayed unmatched. The CDR3 DNA follows: TGCGCCAGCAGCTCCCCTTCACCGGGACTAGCGGCCCCGGCCAACGTCCTGACTTTC. Its translation: CASSSPSPGLAAPANVLTF.

CDR3 in DNA: TGCGCCAGCAGCTCCTACGGAGGAGGGGAGCTGTTTTTT. This codes for CASSSYGGGELFF. The chain joins TRBV5-1 to TRBJ2-2; possibly TRBD2 for D (5 bases). The germline gives CDR1 SGHRS, CDR2 YFSETQ. This CDR3 comprises 13 residues. Trimming pared 3 bases from V and 8 bases from J, leaving 11 bases between.

The V call is TRBV20-1, the J call TRBJ2-3; TRBD1 matches at 7 bases. CDR1 is DFQATT and CDR2 is SNEGSKA in the germline V gene (reference sequence). The CDR3 has 14 residues. V gave up 0 bases and J gave up 6 bases; unmatched junction bases: 6. CDR3 DNA: TGCAGTGCTAGAGATGACAGGGTCATGGATACGCAGTATTTT. Translation gives CSARDDRVMDTQYF.

The chain employs TRBV27 and TRBJ2-2, with TRBD1 identical over 10 bases. V gave up 7 bases and J gave up 5 bases; unmatched junction bases: 4. The CDR3 is made up of 14 amino acids. CDR1 MNHEY and CDR2 SMNVEV come from the germline V gene (reference sequence). The CDR3 sequence: CASTWTGGTGELFF. CDR3 in DNA: TGTGCCAGCACCTGGACAGGGGGAACCGGGGAGCTGTTTTTT.

This clonotype has just a few counts. J is TRBJ2-7 and V is TRBV4-2; a possible D gene is TRBD2 (5 bases). CDR1 is LGHNA and CDR2 is YNFKEQ in the germline V gene. V lost 0 bases and J lost 7, with 13 bases in between. This CDR3 has 14 amino acids. CDR3 protein: CASSQDGAPGEQYF. In DNA form, the CDR3 reads TGTGCCAGCAGCCAAGATGGTGCCCCGGGGGAGCAGTACTTC.

The chain carries TRBV4-1 and TRBJ2-7; TRBD2 aligns across 7 bases. Germline loops: CDR1 MGHRA, CDR2 YSYEKL. This CDR3 is built from 19 residues. V lost 4 bases, J lost 0 bases, and 18 bases stayed unmatched. The CDR3 here is CASSPFLGGISSASYEQYF. In DNA, the CDR3 is TGCGCCAGCAGCCCCTTCCTGGGGGGGATTTCATCCGCCTCCTACGAGCAGTACTTC.

The chain uses TRBV5-6 and TRBJ2-1; a weak D match, TRBD2 (5 bases). Germline CDR1 reads SGHDT; CDR2 reads YYEEEE. Trimming stripped 2 bases from V and 5 bases from J, with 8 bases between. The length of the CDR3 is 13 residues. CDR3 sequence: CASSFSGDNEQFF. The CDR3 coding sequence is TGTGCCAGCAGCTTCAGCGGAGACAATGAGCAGTTCTTC.

The V gene is TRBV12-3 or TRBV12-4, the J gene TRBJ2-3; 7 nucleotides align to TRBD2. The CDR3 is 14 residues long. V shed 6 bases, J shed 2 bases, and the junction held 5 bases outside the gene matches. The CDR3 bases are TGTGCCAGCAGCCCCGGGACTACCACAGATACGCAGTATTTT. Translated: CASSPGTTTDTQYF.

V and J are TRBV7-2 and TRBJ1-5; no definite D call. The CDR3 covers 15 residues. Trimming removed 5 bases at V and 3 bases at J, with 14 bases between. Germline assignment: CDR1 SGHTA and CDR2 FQGNSA. CDR3 loop: CASSPGRDINQPQHF. The CDR3 DNA sequence: TGTGCCAGCAGCCCAGGCCGGGATATCAATCAGCCCCAGCATTTT.

This clonotype was counted between two and nine times. The chain employs TRBV4-1 and TRBJ2-1; D unclear. The CDR3 runs 12 residues. Germline-derived CDR1 and CDR2 are MGHRA and YSYEKL. Between the trimmed V and J ends, which lost 1 base and 9 bases, there was a span of 7 bases. CDR3 loop: CASSQVRAEQFF. In nucleotides, the CDR3 is TGCGCCAGCAGCCAAGTAAGGGCTGAGCAGTTCTTC.

This clonotype was detected a few times. The chain is built from TRBV5-1 and TRBJ1-2; D perhaps matches TRBD1 (6 bases). V was clipped by 2 bases and J by 5 bases, with 13 bases between them. Germline loops: CDR1 SGHRS, CDR2 YFSETQ. This CDR3 has 14 amino acids. The chain's CDR3 is CASSLGGGGYGYTF. The CDR3 DNA follows: TGCGCCAGCAGCTTAGGGGGAGGAGGATATGGCTACACCTTC. Complete variable domain (other parts from reference TRBV5-1 and TRBJ1-2): KAGVTQTPRYLIKTRGQQVTLSCSPISGHRSVSWYQQTPGQGLQFLFEYFSETQRNKGNFPGRFSGRQFSNSRSEMNVSTLELGDSALYLCASSLGGGGYGYTFGSGTRLTVV.

This rearrangement joins TRBV5-5 to TRBJ1-1, with D tentatively TRBD1 (6 bases). Trimming shortened V by 5 bases and J by 5 bases, and 10 bases separated the two germline ends. The length of the CDR3 is 12 residues. Per the germline V gene, CDR1 is SGHKS and CDR2 is YYEKEE (reference sequence). The CDR3 DNA follows: TGTGCCAGCAGTATCCAGGGGACTGAAGCTTTCTTT. It specifies CASSIQGTEAFF. Full variable domain (outside the CDR3, taken from reference TRBV5-5 and TRBJ1-1): DAGVTQSPTHLIKTRGQQVTLRCSPISGHKSVSWYQQVLGQGPQFIFQYYEKEERGRGNFPDRFSARQFPNYSSELNVNALLLGDSALYLCASSIQGTEAFFGQGTRLTVV.

V usage is TRBV14 and J usage is TRBJ2-5, with D unresolved. The CDR3 is 13 residues long. V lost 0 bases to trimming and J lost 1 base, with 3 bases between them. The germline V gene encodes CDR1 SGHDN and CDR2 FVKESK. CDR3 nucleotide sequence: TGTGCCAGCAGCCAAGAACTCCAAGAGACCCAGTACTTC. As protein: CASSQELQETQYF.

J is TRBJ1-1 and V is TRBV7-9; TRBD1 is a possible D gene (6 bases). Between the trimmed V and J ends, which lost 2 bases and 8 bases, there was a span of 12 bases. Per the germline V gene, CDR1 is SEHNR and CDR2 is FQNEAQ (reference sequence). The CDR3 is 13 amino acids. CDR3 amino acids: CASSLSTTGEAFF. CDR3 in DNA: TGTGCCAGCAGCTTATCAACTACAGGGGAAGCTTTCTTT.

This clonotype has a handful of counts. V and J are TRBV5-6 and TRBJ2-5; D call uncertain. V shed 0 bases and J shed 1 base, with 13 bases lying between them. CDR3 length: 16 residues. Germline lookup yields CDR1 SGHDT and CDR2 YYEEEE. CDR3 DNA sequence: TGTGCCAGCAGCTTGGTAGGGCGTCAACTCCAAGAGACCCAGTACTTC. Protein: CASSLVGRQLQETQYF.

This clonotype showed up just a few times. The chain recombines TRBV12-3 or TRBV12-4 with TRBJ2-2; D call uncertain. The CDR3 is 18 residues long. V was clipped by 4 bases and J by 4 bases, with 22 bases between them. CDR3 nucleotides: TGTGCCAGCAGTTCCCTGCGCTTGGAGACTGCATTCACCGGGGAGCTGTTTTTT. Translating it yields CASSSLRLETAFTGELFF.

The sample holds many counts of this clonotype. V gene TRBV7-9 combines with J gene TRBJ2-7, with 7 bases that match TRBD2. The CDR3 runs to 15 residues. The J segment lost 4 bases and the V segment lost 5 bases, leaving 11 bases of the junction unmatched. Germline lookup yields CDR1 SEHNR and CDR2 FQNEAQ (reference sequence). The CDR3 bases are TGTGCCAGCAGCCCCGGGGAGGGGCCTAGGTACGAGCAGTACTTC. Amino acids: CASSPGEGPRYEQYF.

The chain recombines TRBV4-2 with TRBJ2-3, with D perhaps assigned TRBD1 or TRBD2 (6 bases each). V lost 1 base to trimming and J lost 0 bases, with 14 bases between them. Germline CDR1 LGHNA, CDR2 YNFKEQ. The CDR3 extends over 17 amino acids. This chain's CDR3 is CASSQVNPGASTDTQYF. CDR3 nucleotides: TGTGCCAGCAGCCAAGTCAATCCGGGGGCTAGCACAGATACGCAGTATTTT.

The J gene is TRBJ2-1, the V gene TRBV7-9; 10 bases fit TRBD2. Germline V CDR1 and CDR2: SEHNR, FQNEAQ (reference sequence). Losses at the gene ends were 7 bases for V and 3 bases for J; bases not matched to a gene: 6. The CDR3 consists of 15 residues. Written as DNA, the CDR3 is TGTGCCAGCAACGAAATAGCGGGAGGCTACAATGAGCAGTTCTTC. It specifies CASNEIAGGYNEQFF.

The V gene is TRBV5-5, the J gene TRBJ2-7, with D uncertain. Trimming stripped 0 bases from V and 3 bases from J, with 13 bases between. This CDR3 comprises 15 residues. Germline V gene data show CDR1 as SGHKS and CDR2 as YYEKEE (reference sequence). CDR3 loop: CASSLDLLTGYEQYF. DNA for the CDR3: TGTGCCAGCAGCTTGGATTTGCTAACCGGCTACGAGCAGTACTTC.

This chain links TRBV5-1 with TRBJ2-1; D is ambiguous. This CDR3 region has 16 residues. The germline V gene has CDR1 SGHRS and CDR2 YFSETQ. V lost 1 base, J lost 0 bases, and 11 bases lay in between. The CDR3 here is CASSLMVSSSYNEQFF. The CDR3 coding sequence is TGCGCCAGCAGCTTGATGGTGTCATCCTCCTACAATGAGCAGTTCTTC.

The chain couples TRBV4-3 to TRBJ2-3; 7 nucleotides line up with TRBD2. The J segment lost 5 bases and the V segment lost 5 bases, leaving 10 bases of the junction unmatched. CDR1 is LGHNA, CDR2 YSLEER, per germline. The CDR3 spans 15 residues. CDR3 protein: CASSVRAGEIDTQYF. The CDR3 bases are TGCGCCAGCAGCGTACGCGCGGGAGAGATAGATACGCAGTATTTT.

The chain employs TRBV2 and TRBJ2-7, with TRBD1 matching 7 bases. The CDR3 has 11 residues. CDR1 is SNHLY and CDR2 is FYNNEI in the germline V gene. V lost 3 bases, J lost 13 bases, and 6 bases stayed unmatched. The CDR3: CASSDGRGHYF. The CDR3 DNA reads TGTGCCAGCAGTGATGGTAGGGGGCATTACTTC.

The CDR3 region has the DNA TGTGCCAGCAGTGAAGACGGATTCTCTGGAAACACCATATATTTT. Its translation: CASSEDGFSGNTIYF. This rearrangement joins TRBV6-1 to TRBJ1-3; D is uncertain. V lost 1 base, J lost 0 bases, and 7 bases lay in between. The CDR3 has 15 residues. Germline V gene lookup returns CDR1 MNHNS and CDR2 SASEGT.